What follows are 8 T cell receptor beta chains derived from one specimen sequenced in a study of cytomegalovirus exposure and HLA in healthy donors. In the PCR, 60 Vbeta and 13 Jbeta primers were used. TCRdb's table, derived via immunoSEQ multiplex PCR, lists solely in-frame clones and lacks some. The sample carries 150,000 to 200,000 clones, 75% recorded once. Sequenced input: PBMCs. The receptors originated from a female donor in good health and CMV-seronegative.

The chain carries TRBV9 and TRBJ2-1; a possible D gene is TRBD1 (6 bases). The CDR3 is made up of 15 amino acids. The germline V and J ends were trimmed by 0 bases and 1 base, with 8 bases remaining between them. Germline V gene lookup returns CDR1 SGDLS and CDR2 YYNGEE. CDR3: CASSVGGGSYNEQFF. The CDR3, as DNA: TGTGCCAGCAGCGTAGGAGGGGGATCCTACAATGAGCAGTTCTTC.

This clone was seen once. The V and J genes are TRBV27 and TRBJ2-3; a weak D match, TRBD1 (5 bases). The CDR3 runs 16 residues. V dropped 6 bases and J dropped 4 bases, with 20 bases sitting between them. Germline CDR1 reads MNHEY; CDR2 reads SMNVEV (reference sequence). CDR3 loop: CASRGQSDRTSDTQYF. CDR3 coding DNA: TGTGCCAGCAGGGGCCAGAGCGACAGAACCTCAGATACGCAGTATTTT.

Note on this clone: This sample includes further DNA sequences coding for the same CDR3. This chain uses TRBV28 with TRBJ1-2; the D gene is possibly TRBD1 (6 bases). The CDR3 runs to 13 residues. From germline, CDR1 is MDHEN and CDR2 SYDVKM. V lost 4 bases and J 2 bases, leaving 8 bases between the germline ends. This CDR3 reads CASSSGQNYGYTF. The CDR3 nucleotides read TGTGCCAGCAGTTCGGGACAAAACTATGGCTACACCTTC.

The chain's CDR3 is CASSYLGTANAEAFF. The CDR3, as DNA: TGTGCCAGCAGTTACCTGGGGACAGCCAACGCTGAAGCTTTCTTT. The rearrangement links TRBV6-5 to TRBJ1-1; 7 positions match TRBD1. The V and J ends lost 2 bases and 6 bases, in that order; junction bases with no gene match: 9. The germline CDR1 and CDR2 sequences are MNHEY and SVGAGI. The CDR3 sequence is 15 residues long.

This clone has only one observation. This rearrangement joins TRBV30 to TRBJ1-2, with D maybe TRBD1 (6 bases). CDR1 is GTSNPN and CDR2 is SVGIG in the germline V gene (reference sequence). V lost 4 bases to trimming and J lost 6 bases, with 15 bases between them. CDR3 length: 13 residues. CDR3 sequence reads: CAWNPDSRDGYTF. The CDR3 nucleotides read TGTGCCTGGAACCCGGACAGTCGAGATGGCTACACCTTC.

This chain links TRBV19 with TRBJ1-6, with a possible D match to TRBD1 (6 bases). The CDR3 has 15 amino acids. Looked up from germline, CDR1 is LNHDA and CDR2 is SQIVND (reference sequence). Trimming took off 5 bases at V and 7 bases at J, with 15 bases between the two ends. CDR3 amino acids: CASSSAGTTNSPLHF. As DNA, the CDR3 is TGTGCCAGTAGTTCCGCCGGGACAACGAATTCACCCCTCCACTTT.

This rearrangement joins TRBV2 to TRBJ2-2; 9 bases are a match to TRBD1. V shed 3 bases and J 6 bases; nucleotides not matched to a gene: 2. The CDR3 sequence is 14 residues long. From germline, CDR1 is SNHLY and CDR2 FYNNEI. CDR3 nucleotides: TGTGCCAGCAGTGAGACAGGGGGGGCCGGGGAGCTGTTTTTT. As protein: CASSETGGAGELFF.

The DNA of the CDR3 is TGTGCCAGCAGCCCCGACAGGGTGACTTCCTACGAGCAGTACTTC. Protein sequence: CASSPDRVTSYEQYF. The chain combines TRBV11-2 with TRBJ2-7, with 7 bases that match TRBD1. Per the germline V gene, CDR1 is SGHAT and CDR2 is FQNNGV. This CDR3 has 15 residues. J lost 1 base, V lost 5 bases, and 8 bases had no gene match.